This T cell receptor (beta chain) was found in a study of blood T cell repertoires in COVID-19. Study overall: From T cells, B-cell-depleted T cells, or PBMCs came the material, which was cDNA or gDNA.

In assigning cohorts, the study relied on participant-reported clinical history. Some clones are missing from TCRdb's copy, which holds only in-frame ones; the method was immunoSEQ multiplex PCR. In the table there are over 350,000 clones, roughly 89% of which are singletons. The germline gives CDR1 SGHDT, CDR2 YYEEEE. J gave up 8 bases and V 4 bases, and 6 bases lay outside the gene matches. The CDR3 sequence is 14 residues long. This chain links TRBV5-6 with TRBJ1-6; 7 bases fit TRBD1. Material for sequencing was PBMCs or T cells enriched from blood (not recorded which). The sequence was obtained from a woman aged 50 to 65 who had recovered from COVID-19. The CDR3 DNA sequence: TGTGCCAGCAGCACGGGACAGATACATTCACCCCTCCACTTT. The encoded protein is CASSTGQIHSPLHF. Filled out from reference TRBV5-6 and TRBJ1-6, the complete variable domain reads DAGVTQSPTHLIKTRGQQVTLRCSPKSGHDTVSWYQQALGQGPQFIFQYYEEEERQRGNFPDRFSGHQFPNYSSELNVNALLLGDSALYLCASSTGQIHSPLHFGNGTRLTVT.